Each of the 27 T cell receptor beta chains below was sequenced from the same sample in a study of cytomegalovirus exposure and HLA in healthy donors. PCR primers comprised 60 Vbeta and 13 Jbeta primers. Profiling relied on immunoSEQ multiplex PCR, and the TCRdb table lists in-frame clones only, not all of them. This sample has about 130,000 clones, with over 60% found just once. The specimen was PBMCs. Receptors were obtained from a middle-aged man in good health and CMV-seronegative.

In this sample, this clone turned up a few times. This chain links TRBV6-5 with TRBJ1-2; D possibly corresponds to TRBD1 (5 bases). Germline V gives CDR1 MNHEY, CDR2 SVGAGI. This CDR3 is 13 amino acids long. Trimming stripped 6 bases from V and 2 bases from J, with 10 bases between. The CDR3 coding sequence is TGTGCCAGCAGGCTACAGGCGAACTATGGCTACACCTTC. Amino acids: CASRLQANYGYTF.

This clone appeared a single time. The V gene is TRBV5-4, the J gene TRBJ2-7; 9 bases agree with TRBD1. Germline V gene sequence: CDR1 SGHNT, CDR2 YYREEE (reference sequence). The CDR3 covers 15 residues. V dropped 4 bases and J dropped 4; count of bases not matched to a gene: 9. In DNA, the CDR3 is TGTGCCAGCAGCCCCTGGGAACAGGGGGCGTACGAGCAGTACTTC. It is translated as CASSPWEQGAYEQYF.

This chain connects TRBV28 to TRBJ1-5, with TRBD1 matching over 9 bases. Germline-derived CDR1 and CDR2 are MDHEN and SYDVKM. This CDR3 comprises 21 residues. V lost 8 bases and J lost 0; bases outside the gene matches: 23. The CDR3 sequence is CASYFRGTGRIGGGSNQPQHF. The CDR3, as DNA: TGTGCCAGCTACTTCAGGGGGACAGGGAGGATTGGGGGGGGTAGCAATCAGCCCCAGCATTTT.

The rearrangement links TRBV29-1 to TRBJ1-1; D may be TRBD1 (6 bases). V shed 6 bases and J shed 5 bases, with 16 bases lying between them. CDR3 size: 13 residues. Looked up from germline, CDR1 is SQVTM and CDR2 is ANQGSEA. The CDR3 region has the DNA TGCAGCGTAAGACAGGCCACGCGGACTGAAGCTTTCTTT. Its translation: CSVRQATRTEAFF.

As DNA, the CDR3 is TGTGCCAGCAGCTCGGGACAGGGCCATAATGAAAAACTGTTTTTT. Translating it yields CASSSGQGHNEKLFF. V and J are TRBV7-8 and TRBJ1-4; 9 nucleotides agree with TRBD1. V dropped 4 bases and J dropped 4; count of bases not matched to a gene: 4. Germline CDR1 and CDR2: SGHVS and FQNEAQ. This CDR3 region has 15 residues.

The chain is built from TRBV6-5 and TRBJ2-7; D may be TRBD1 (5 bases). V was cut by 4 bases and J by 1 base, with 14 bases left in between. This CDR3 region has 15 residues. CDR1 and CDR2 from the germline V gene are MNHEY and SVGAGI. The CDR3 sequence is CASSSRDPISYEQYF. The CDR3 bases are TGTGCCAGCAGTTCCAGGGATCCTATATCCTACGAGCAGTACTTC.

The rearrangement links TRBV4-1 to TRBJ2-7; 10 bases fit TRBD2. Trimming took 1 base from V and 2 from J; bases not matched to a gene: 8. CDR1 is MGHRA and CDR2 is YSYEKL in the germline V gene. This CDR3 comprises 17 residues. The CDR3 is CASSQAPGTSVPYEQYF. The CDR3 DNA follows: TGCGCCAGCAGCCAAGCCCCCGGGACTAGCGTGCCCTACGAGCAGTACTTC.

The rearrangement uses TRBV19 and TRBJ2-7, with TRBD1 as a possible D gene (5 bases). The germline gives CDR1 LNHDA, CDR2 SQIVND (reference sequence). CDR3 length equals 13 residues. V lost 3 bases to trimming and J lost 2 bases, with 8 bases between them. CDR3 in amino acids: CASSIAGTYEQYF. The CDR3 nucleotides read TGTGCCAGTAGTATTGCAGGGACCTACGAGCAGTACTTC. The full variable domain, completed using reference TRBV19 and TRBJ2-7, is DGGITQSPKYLFRKEGQNVTLSCEQNLNHDAMYWYRQDPGQGLRLIYYSQIVNDFQKGDIAEGYSVSREKKESFPLTVTSAQKNPTAFYLCASSIAGTYEQYFGPGTRLTVT.

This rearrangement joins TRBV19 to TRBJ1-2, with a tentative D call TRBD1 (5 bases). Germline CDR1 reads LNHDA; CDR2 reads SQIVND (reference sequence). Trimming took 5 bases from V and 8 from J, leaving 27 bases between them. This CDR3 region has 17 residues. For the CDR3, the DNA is TGTGCCAGTAGTGTCCTTGACGTCCAGGGTTCGTTGGGAGGCTACACCTTC. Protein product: CASSVLDVQGSLGGYTF.

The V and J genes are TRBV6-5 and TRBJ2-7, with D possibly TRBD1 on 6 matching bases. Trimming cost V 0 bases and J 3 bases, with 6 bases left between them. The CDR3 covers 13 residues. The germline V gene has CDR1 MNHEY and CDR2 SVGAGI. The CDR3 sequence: CASSYSTGYEQYF. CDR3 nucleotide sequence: TGTGCCAGCAGTTACTCGACAGGCTACGAGCAGTACTTC.

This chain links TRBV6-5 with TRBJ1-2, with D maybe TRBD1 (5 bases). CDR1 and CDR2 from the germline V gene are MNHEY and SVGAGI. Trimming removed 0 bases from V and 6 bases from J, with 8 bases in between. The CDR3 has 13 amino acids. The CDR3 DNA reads TGTGCCAGCAGTTACTCCAGGGTGGATGGCTACACCTTC. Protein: CASSYSRVDGYTF.

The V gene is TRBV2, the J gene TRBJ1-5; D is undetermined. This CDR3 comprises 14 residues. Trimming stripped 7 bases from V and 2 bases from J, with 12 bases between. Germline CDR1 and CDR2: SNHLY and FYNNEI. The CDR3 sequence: CASIQEAGNQPQHF. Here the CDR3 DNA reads TGTGCCAGCATCCAGGAAGCGGGCAATCAGCCCCAGCATTTT.

Here the CDR3 reads CGPASTDTQYF. CDR3 DNA sequence: TGCGGGCCGGCTAGCACAGATACGCAGTATTTT. The V call is TRBV20-1, the J call TRBJ2-3; no reliable D call. The CDR3 length is 11 residues. Germline assignment: CDR1 DFQATT and CDR2 SNEGSKA (reference sequence).

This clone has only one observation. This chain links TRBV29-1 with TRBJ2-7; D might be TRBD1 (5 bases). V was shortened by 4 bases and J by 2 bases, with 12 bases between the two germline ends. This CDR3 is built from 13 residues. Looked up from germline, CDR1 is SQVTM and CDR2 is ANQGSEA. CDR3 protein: CSVGADNPYEQYF. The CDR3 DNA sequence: TGCAGCGTTGGGGCGGACAATCCCTACGAGCAGTACTTC.

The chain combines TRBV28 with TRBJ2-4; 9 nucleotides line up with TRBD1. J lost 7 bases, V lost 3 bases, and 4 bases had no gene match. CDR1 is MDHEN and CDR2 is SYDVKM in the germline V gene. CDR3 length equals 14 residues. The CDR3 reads CASSFPDRGNIQYF. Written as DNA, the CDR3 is TGTGCCAGCAGTTTCCCGGACAGGGGCAACATTCAGTACTTC.

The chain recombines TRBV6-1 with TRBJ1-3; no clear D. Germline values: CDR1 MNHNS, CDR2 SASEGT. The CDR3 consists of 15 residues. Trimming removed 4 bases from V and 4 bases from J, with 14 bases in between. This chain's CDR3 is CASSANGEVGNTIYF. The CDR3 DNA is TGTGCCAGCAGTGCCAACGGGGAGGTGGGAAACACCATATATTTT.

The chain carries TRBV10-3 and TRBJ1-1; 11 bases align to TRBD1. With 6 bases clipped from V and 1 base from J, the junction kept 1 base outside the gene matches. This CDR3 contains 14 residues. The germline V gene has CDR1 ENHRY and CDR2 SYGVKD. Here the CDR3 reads CAISGTGGNTEAFF. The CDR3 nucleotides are TGTGCCATCAGCGGGACAGGGGGGAACACTGAAGCTTTCTTT.

CDR3 sequence: CASSRVTGKEGETQYF. Here the CDR3 DNA reads TGTGCCAGCAGCCGAGTGACCGGGAAGGAGGGGGAGACCCAGTACTTC. This rearrangement joins TRBV5-4 to TRBJ2-5; the D gene is possibly TRBD2 (6 bases). CDR3 size: 16 residues. Trimming shortened V by 4 bases and J by 5 bases, and 21 bases separated the two germline ends. CDR1 SGHNT and CDR2 YYREEE come from the germline V gene (reference sequence).

The CDR3 region is CATSRYELADTQYF. CDR3 DNA sequence: TGTGCCACCAGCAGGTACGAGCTCGCAGATACGCAGTATTTT. The genes are TRBV15 and TRBJ2-3; D uncertain. Germline V gives CDR1 LNHNV, CDR2 YYDKDF (reference sequence). The CDR3 runs 14 residues. The V and J ends lost 3 bases and 4 bases respectively, with 11 bases between them.

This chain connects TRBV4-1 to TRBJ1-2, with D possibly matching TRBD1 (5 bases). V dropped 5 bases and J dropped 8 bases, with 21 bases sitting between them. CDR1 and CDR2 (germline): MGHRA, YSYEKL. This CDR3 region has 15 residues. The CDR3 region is CASSDTGAESRGYTF. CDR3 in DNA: TGCGCCAGCAGCGATACTGGGGCTGAAAGTAGGGGCTACACCTTC.

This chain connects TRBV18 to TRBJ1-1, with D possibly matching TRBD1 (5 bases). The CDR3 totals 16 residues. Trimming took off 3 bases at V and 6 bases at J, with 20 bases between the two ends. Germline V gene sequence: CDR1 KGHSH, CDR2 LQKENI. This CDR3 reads CASSPSLGQIVPEAFF. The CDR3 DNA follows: TGTGCCAGCTCACCGAGTTTAGGACAAATTGTTCCTGAAGCTTTCTTT.

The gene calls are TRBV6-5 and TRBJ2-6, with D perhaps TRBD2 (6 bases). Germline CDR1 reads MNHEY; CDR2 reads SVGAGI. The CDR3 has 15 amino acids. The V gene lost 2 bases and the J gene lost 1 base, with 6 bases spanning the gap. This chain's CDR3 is CASSYGGSGANVLTF. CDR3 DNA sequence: TGTGCCAGCAGTTACGGGGGGTCTGGGGCCAACGTCCTGACTTTC.

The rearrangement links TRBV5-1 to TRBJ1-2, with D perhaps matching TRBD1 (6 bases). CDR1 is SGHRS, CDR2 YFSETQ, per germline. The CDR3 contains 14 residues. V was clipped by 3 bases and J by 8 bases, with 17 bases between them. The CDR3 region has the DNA TGCGCCAGCAGCTCTTATACAGGGCCGGAGGGCTACACCTTC. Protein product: CASSSYTGPEGYTF.

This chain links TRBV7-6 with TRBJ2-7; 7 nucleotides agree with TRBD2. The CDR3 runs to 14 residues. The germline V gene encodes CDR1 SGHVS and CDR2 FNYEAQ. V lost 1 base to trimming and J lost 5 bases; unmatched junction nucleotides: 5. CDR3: CASSLGGGTHEQYF. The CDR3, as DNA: TGTGCCAGCAGCTTAGGGGGAGGGACCCACGAGCAGTACTTC.

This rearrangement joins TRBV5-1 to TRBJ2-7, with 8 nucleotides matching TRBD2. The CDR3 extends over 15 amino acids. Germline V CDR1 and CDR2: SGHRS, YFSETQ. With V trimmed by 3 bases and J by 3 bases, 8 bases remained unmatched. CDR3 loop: CASSSGGDRYYEQYF. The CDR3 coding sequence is TGCGCCAGCAGCTCGGGGGGGGACCGATACTACGAGCAGTACTTC.

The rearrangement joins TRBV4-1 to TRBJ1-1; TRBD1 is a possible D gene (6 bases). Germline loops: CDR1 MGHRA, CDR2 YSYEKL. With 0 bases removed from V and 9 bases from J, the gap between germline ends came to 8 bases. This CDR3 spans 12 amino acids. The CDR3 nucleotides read TGCGCCAGCAGCCAAGAATGGGGGCAAGCTTTCTTT. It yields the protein CASSQEWGQAFF.

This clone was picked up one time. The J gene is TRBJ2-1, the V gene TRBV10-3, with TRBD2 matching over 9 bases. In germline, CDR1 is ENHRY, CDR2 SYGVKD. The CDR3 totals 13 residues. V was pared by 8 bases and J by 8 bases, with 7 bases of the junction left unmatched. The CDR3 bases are TGTGCCATCCATCCTAGCGGGAACGATGAGCAGTTCTTC. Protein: CAIHPSGNDEQFF.